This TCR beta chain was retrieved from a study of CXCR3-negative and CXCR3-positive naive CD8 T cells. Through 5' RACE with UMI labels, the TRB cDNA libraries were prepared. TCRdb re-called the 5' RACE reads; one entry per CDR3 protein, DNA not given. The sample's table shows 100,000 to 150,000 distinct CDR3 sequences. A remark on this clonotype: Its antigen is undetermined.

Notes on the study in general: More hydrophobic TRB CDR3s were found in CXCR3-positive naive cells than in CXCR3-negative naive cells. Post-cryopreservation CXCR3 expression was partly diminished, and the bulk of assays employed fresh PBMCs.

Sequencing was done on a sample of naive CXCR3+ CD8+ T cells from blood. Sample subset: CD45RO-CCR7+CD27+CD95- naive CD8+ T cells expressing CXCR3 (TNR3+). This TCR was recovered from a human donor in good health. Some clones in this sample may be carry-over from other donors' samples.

Here the CDR3 reads CASSQEPGAEQYF. This chain joins TRBV3-1 and TRBJ2-7; with no DNA, the TCRdb D assignment of TRBD1 cannot be verified. CDR1 and CDR2 (germline): LGHDT, YNNKEL (reference sequence). The CDR3 contains 13 residues.